These 6 T cell receptor beta chains came from one sample sequenced in a study of blood T cell repertoires in COVID-19. Profiling relied on immunoSEQ multiplex PCR, and the TCRdb table lists in-frame clones only, not all of them. The data contain 200,000 to 250,000 clones, roughly 80% of them seen just once; the ten biggest clones take up less than 3.5%. The specimen was peripheral blood. These receptors were collected from a young woman with acute or convalescent COVID-19.

The sample holds a few counts of this clone. The CDR3 DNA is TGTGCCAGCAGCGTAGAAGACACGGCCGGAAACACCATATATTTT. Translated, it gives CASSVEDTAGNTIYF. The J gene is TRBJ1-3, the V gene TRBV9, with D unclear. CDR1 is SGDLS and CDR2 is YYNGEE in the germline V gene. This CDR3 has 15 amino acids. V lost 0 bases and J lost 4, with 11 bases in between.

The genes are TRBV12-5 and TRBJ1-2; TRBD1 matches 8 bases. The V and J ends lost 5 bases and 13 bases, in that order; junction bases with no gene match: 9. This CDR3 has 12 amino acids. The V gene's germline CDR1 is LGHNT and CDR2 FRNRAP. In DNA form, the CDR3 reads TGTGCTAGTGGTCCAAGACGACAGGGGCTCACCTTC. The encoded protein is CASGPRRQGLTF.

Only one count was recorded for this clone. The chain combines TRBV20-1 with TRBJ2-7, with 8 positions matching TRBD2. Germline-derived CDR1 and CDR2 are DFQATT and SNEGSKA (reference sequence). Unmatched junction bases numbered 14, after V lost 3 bases and J lost 4 bases. CDR3 length: 16 residues. The CDR3 DNA is TGCAGTGCTAGTGGAAAGCGGGAGAAATTGGGGTACGAGCAGTACTTC. Amino acids: CSASGKREKLGYEQYF.

V usage is TRBV5-6 and J usage is TRBJ2-3; D may be TRBD2 (6 bases). CDR1 and CDR2 from the germline V gene are SGHDT and YYEEEE. V lost 4 bases to trimming and J lost 7 bases, with 16 bases between them. The length of the CDR3 is 14 residues. The CDR3 DNA sequence: TGTGCCAGCAGCCCCGGAGGGAACGTTTATACGCAGTATTTT. This gives the protein CASSPGGNVYTQYF.

The J gene is TRBJ1-2, the V gene TRBV5-1, with D perhaps matching TRBD1 (6 bases). CDR1 SGHRS and CDR2 YFSETQ come from the germline V gene. The CDR3 loop spans 14 amino acids. The ends were cut back, 4 bases at V and 8 bases at J, with 18 bases in the middle. In nucleotides, the CDR3 is TGCGCCAGCAGCCCGACAGGAGAGGTCAAAGGCTACACCTTC. It encodes CASSPTGEVKGYTF.

The genes are TRBV29-1 and TRBJ2-3, with a tentative D call TRBD2 (5 bases). The length of the CDR3 is 14 residues. CDR1 and CDR2 (germline): SQVTM, ANQGSEA. V was pared by 1 base and J by 8 bases, with 16 bases between. CDR3 DNA: TGCAGCGTTGAAGTTGAGGGTCCCCGGCGTACGCAGTATTTT. Amino acid sequence: CSVEVEGPRRTQYF.